The T cell receptor (beta chain) under discussion was sequenced for a study of glioma-infiltrating T cells after dendritic cell vaccination. Across the whole study: Between the early 2000s and the early 2010s, patients got autologous tumor lysate-pulsed dendritic cell vaccines. Autologous tumor lysate was loaded overnight onto monocyte-derived dendritic cells grown approximately seven days with IL-4 and GM-CSF.

Data came from immunoSEQ multiplex PCR; TCRdb stores just in-frame clones and leaves some out. This table holds 65,000 to 90,000 clones, roughly four fifths found once. Details on this clone: The antigen remains unidentified.

Study-wide points: Longer survival after dendritic cell vaccination followed higher pretreatment TIL content.

The CDR3 length is 12 residues. Germline loops: CDR1 LNHDA, CDR2 SQIVND (reference sequence). V lost 5 bases and J lost 4, with 3 bases in between. This TCR was recovered from a human donor with glioblastoma. The sequences come from blood, collected before dendritic cell vaccination. The chain joins TRBV19 to TRBJ2-6, with D hard to call. Written as DNA, the CDR3 is TGTGCCAGTAGTTCAGGGGCCAACGTCCTGACTTTC. It encodes CASSSGANVLTF.